This TCR beta chain was recorded in a study of beta chain features in type 1 diabetes. The study's findings and limits: VDJ junctions sequenced from type 1 diabetes patients showed fewer insertions and more deletions. Shortening of TCRB CDR3s, moderate but significant, appeared in all four CD4+ subsets of Type 1 diabetes patients.

Worth noting for this clone: Its antigen is as yet unknown.

Every isolated RNA sample was fully reverse transcribed, so sequencing captured expressed TCRB transcripts. Sequencing used immunoSEQ multiplex PCR; TCRdb keeps in-frame clones, though not all of them. The sample records some 130,000 clones, 7% to 10% being singletons. Every participating donor gave one draw, a heparinised blood sample averaging around 120 mL. From germline, CDR1 is MGHRA and CDR2 YSYEKL. This CDR3 contains 19 residues. With 1 base removed from V and 7 bases from J, the gap between germline ends came to 23 bases. The sequence derives from a man under 40 with type 1 diabetes. The chain links TRBV4-1 to TRBJ1-6, with D perhaps TRBD1 (6 bases). Sequencing used central memory CD4+ T cells from blood. CDR3 in amino acids: CASSQGRLQGAAWNSPLHF. DNA of the CDR3: TGCGCCAGCAGCCAAGGGAGGTTACAGGGTGCTGCATGGAATTCACCCCTCCACTTT.